The present T cell receptor beta chain was sequenced within a study of control samples from healthy donors and cancer patients. Sequenced by immunoSEQ multiplex PCR; TCRdb stores in-frame clones only, minus some. The table has roughly 180,000 clones, about 90% seen once; the top ten hold 2% to 2.5%. In germline, CDR1 is LNHDA, CDR2 SQIVND (reference sequence). This CDR3 region has 13 residues. With 4 bases removed from V and 3 bases from J, the gap between germline ends came to 9 bases. The receptor was derived from a woman aged 40-49 years in good health. The specimen sequenced was blood. This chain joins TRBV19 and TRBJ1-2; D is unresolved. The CDR3 nucleotides are TGTGCCAGTAGTAGGGCGTCTGACTATGGCTACACCTTC. This translates into CASSRASDYGYTF.